Following are 26 T cell receptor beta chains from one sample sequenced in a study of vaccination and CD4 T cells after COVID-19. These receptors are not linked to any known antigen. The treatment is: roughly 10-day PBMC culture with coronavirus spike peptide pools or control peptides (ViraFEST assay). The Oncomine TCR Beta short-read assay was applied to DNA of cultured CD4+ T cells. TCRdb ran MiXCR on the PCR reads and lists one entry per CDR3 protein. The repertoire includes about 18,000 distinct CDR3 sequences, about three fifths of them detected once, and 6% to 8% sits in the top ten. The specimen comprised CD4+ T cells from blood, cultured in vitro, sampled before SARS-CoV-2 vaccination. These receptors were taken from a human donor who had recovered from COVID-19.

The table lists this clonotype with a few counts. The V and J genes are TRBV7-2 and TRBJ2-5; D perhaps matches TRBD2 (6 bases). Germline V CDR1 and CDR2: SGHTA, FQGNSA. This CDR3 has 14 amino acids. V lost 3 bases, J lost 4 bases, and 12 bases lay in between. As DNA, the CDR3 is TGTGCCAGCAGCTTGGATCCTAGCGTAGAGACCCAGTACTTC. Its translation is CASSLDPSVETQYF.

This chain joins TRBV19 and TRBJ1-1; a weak D match, TRBD1 (6 bases). From germline, CDR1 is LNHDA and CDR2 SQIVND (reference sequence). The CDR3 is 13 residues long. The germline V and J ends were trimmed by 6 bases and 5 bases, with 13 bases remaining between them. CDR3 sequence (DNA): TGTGCCAGTAGGTTCGGGGGGCGGACTGAAGCTTTCTTT. Translation gives CASRFGGRTEAFF.

V is TRBV6-4 and J is TRBJ2-7; possibly TRBD2 for D (5 bases). The CDR3 extends over 16 amino acids. Germline V CDR1 and CDR2: MRHNA, SNTAGT. Trimming pared 2 bases from V and 5 bases from J, leaving 19 bases between. The CDR3 protein is CASSDTQRKDLHEQYF. The CDR3 DNA sequence: TGTGCCAGCAGTGACACCCAGCGGAAGGATCTCCACGAGCAGTACTTC.

This chain connects TRBV5-5 to TRBJ2-2; tentative D call: TRBD1 (6 bases). The V gene's germline CDR1 is SGHKS and CDR2 YYEKEE (reference sequence). This CDR3 is 16 amino acids long. The germline V and J ends were trimmed by 3 bases and 0 bases, with 12 bases remaining between them. CDR3 DNA sequence: TGTGCCAGCAGCTCCAGAAACAGGGCGAACACCGGGGAGCTGTTTTTT. Protein sequence: CASSSRNRANTGELFF. Variable domain in full (rest from reference TRBV5-5 and TRBJ2-2): DAGVTQSPTHLIKTRGQQVTLRCSPISGHKSVSWYQQVLGQGPQFIFQYYEKEERGRGNFPDRFSARQFPNYSSELNVNALLLGDSALYLCASSSRNRANTGELFFGEGSRLTVL.

The chain joins TRBV2 to TRBJ1-3, with D unclear. Trimming cost V 4 bases and J 0 bases, with 13 bases left between them. The V gene's germline CDR1 is SNHLY and CDR2 FYNNEI. The CDR3 has 16 amino acids. In DNA, the CDR3 is TGTGCCAGCAGTGCGTGGCGCGACAACTCTGGAAACACCATATATTTT. Translated, it gives CASSAWRDNSGNTIYF. Filled out from reference TRBV2 and TRBJ1-3, the complete variable domain reads EPEVTQTPSHQVTQMGQEVILRCVPISNHLYFYWYRQILGQKVEFLVSFYNNEISEKSEIFDDQFSVERPDGSNFTLKIRSTKLEDSAMYFCASSAWRDNSGNTIYFGEGSWLTVV.

The gene calls are TRBV20-1 and TRBJ2-7; possibly TRBD1 or TRBD2 for D (5 bases each). Trimming left V 4 bases short and J 3 bases short, with 19 bases between. CDR3 length equals 15 residues. Germline V gene sequence: CDR1 DFQATT, CDR2 SNEGSKA (reference sequence). CDR3 amino acids: CSATTGADPIYEQYF. The CDR3 DNA is TGCAGTGCTACCACCGGGGCCGACCCTATCTACGAGCAGTACTTC.

The gene calls are TRBV6-1 and TRBJ1-4, with 9 bases fitting TRBD1. The V gene end was trimmed by 0 bases and the J gene end by 8 bases; junction bases not matched to a gene: 10. This CDR3 has 17 amino acids. Germline lookup yields CDR1 MNHNS and CDR2 SASEGT. CDR3 amino acids: CASSEALGGQGGEKLFF. CDR3 sequence (DNA): TGTGCCAGCAGTGAAGCGCTAGGGGGACAGGGAGGAGAAAAACTGTTTTTT.

J is TRBJ1-2 and V is TRBV5-5; TRBD1 matches at 8 bases. Per germline, CDR1 SGHKS and CDR2 YYEKEE (reference sequence). CDR3 length: 14 amino acids. The V segment lost 4 bases and the J segment 7 bases; nucleotides outside the gene matches: 9. CDR3 amino acids: CASSATTGGGGYTF. The CDR3 DNA is TGTGCCAGCAGCGCGACCACAGGGGGTGGTGGCTACACCTTC.

This chain uses TRBV20-1 with TRBJ2-2; D is unresolved. Trimming stripped 3 bases from V and 2 bases from J, with 13 bases between. The CDR3 spans 15 residues. CDR1 is DFQATT and CDR2 is SNEGSKA in the germline V gene (reference sequence). In DNA, the CDR3 is TGCAGTGCTAGTCGTATGGCCCTTAACACCGGGGAGCTGTTTTTT. Its protein product is CSASRMALNTGELFF.

The rearrangement uses TRBV6-2 or TRBV6-3 and TRBJ2-7, with TRBD2 identical over 13 bases. The V segment lost 4 bases and the J segment 9 bases; nucleotides outside the gene matches: 15. Germline CDR1 reads MNHEY; CDR2 reads SVGEGT. The CDR3 sequence is 17 residues long. The CDR3 reads CASSSGSRGLAGSLQYF. CDR3 DNA: TGTGCCAGCAGTTCTGGCTCTCGGGGACTAGCGGGAAGTCTGCAGTACTTC.

The chain joins TRBV6-1 to TRBJ2-7; TRBD1 matches at 9 bases. CDR3 length: 14 residues. With V trimmed by 6 bases and J by 8 bases, 11 bases remained unmatched. Per the germline V gene, CDR1 is MNHNS and CDR2 is SASEGT. CDR3 region: CASSEPGQGAKQYF. The CDR3 DNA is TGTGCCAGCAGCGAGCCGGGACAGGGCGCCAAGCAGTACTTC.

This sequence joins TRBV5-1 and TRBJ2-1, with no clear D. Looked up from germline, CDR1 is SGHRS and CDR2 is YFSETQ. The CDR3 sequence is 15 residues long. With 0 bases removed from V and 4 bases from J, the gap between germline ends came to 11 bases. CDR3 bases: TGCGCCAGCAGCTTGGTGGCCGATCCGTACAATGAGCAGTTCTTC. It codes for CASSLVADPYNEQFF.

This clonotype was seen just once. The chain recombines TRBV19 with TRBJ2-2, with 9 positions matching TRBD1. The CDR3 extends over 16 amino acids. The junction had 7 bases not matched to a gene; V was cut back by 2 bases and J by 6 bases. Germline lookup yields CDR1 LNHDA and CDR2 SQIVND (reference sequence). The chain's CDR3 is CASSIPRGDRAGELFF. The CDR3 DNA reads TGTGCCAGTAGTATACCCCGAGGGGACAGGGCCGGGGAGCTGTTTTTT.

The chain employs TRBV20-1 and TRBJ2-3; 8 nucleotides align to TRBD2. CDR1 and CDR2 from the germline V gene are DFQATT and SNEGSKA (reference sequence). The CDR3 sequence is 15 residues long. The V segment lost 0 bases and the J segment 6 bases; nucleotides outside the gene matches: 8. The CDR3 region has the DNA TGCAGTGCTAGAGATTCAAGCGGGAGTCCCGATACGCAGTATTTT. This encodes CSARDSSGSPDTQYF.

DNA for the CDR3: TGTGCCAGCAGAAAACCGGGACACACCGGGGAGCTGTTTTTT. Residues: CASRKPGHTGELFF. This chain uses TRBV27 with TRBJ2-2; D may correspond to TRBD1 or TRBD2 (5 bases each). Germline CDR1 MNHEY, CDR2 SMNVEV (reference sequence). The V and J ends lost 6 bases and 3 bases respectively, with 11 bases between them. This CDR3 spans 14 amino acids.

The J gene is TRBJ2-3, the V gene TRBV20-1, with TRBD2 identical over 7 bases. CDR3 length equals 11 residues. From germline, CDR1 is DFQATT and CDR2 SNEGSKA (reference sequence). DNA for the CDR3: TGCGGGGGGGACTACCGTGGGACGCAGTATTTT. Translation: CGGDYRGTQYF.

V and J are TRBV20-1 and TRBJ2-1; D perhaps matches TRBD2 (5 bases). V lost 2 bases to trimming and J lost 4 bases, with 9 bases between them. The CDR3 totals 13 residues. Looked up from germline, CDR1 is DFQATT and CDR2 is SNEGSKA (reference sequence). CDR3 nucleotides: TGCAGTGCTAGATCAGACTATTACAATGAGCAGTTCTTC. Protein product: CSARSDYYNEQFF.

This rearrangement joins TRBV7-2 to TRBJ1-2; 7 bases agree with TRBD1. The germline CDR1 and CDR2 sequences are SGHTA and FQGNSA. V lost 5 bases to trimming and J lost 0 bases; unmatched junction nucleotides: 3. CDR3 length: 14 amino acids. The CDR3 here is CASSGGQTNYGYTF. The DNA for the CDR3 is TGTGCCAGCAGCGGGGGACAGACTAACTATGGCTACACCTTC. Full variable domain (missing parts from reference TRBV7-2 and TRBJ1-2): GAGVSQSPSNKVTEKGKDVELRCDPISGHTALYWYRQSLGQGLEFLIYFQGNSAPDKSGLPSDRFSAERTGGSVSTLTIQRTQQEDSAVYLCASSGGQTNYGYTFGSGTRLTVV.

This chain uses TRBV15 with TRBJ1-1; no reliable D call. The V end was cut by 1 base, the J end by 0 bases, with 9 bases between. This CDR3 is built from 15 residues. Germline CDR1 LNHNV, CDR2 YYDKDF (reference sequence). The CDR3 DNA follows: TGTGCCACCAGCAGAGGTCGGAGCATGAACACTGAAGCTTTCTTT. Encoded protein: CATSRGRSMNTEAFF.

This chain's CDR3 is CSAGQPPLRWQPQHF. The CDR3 region has the DNA TGCAGTGCGGGGCAGCCTCCACTTAGGTGGCAGCCCCAGCATTTT. V gene TRBV20-1 combines with J gene TRBJ1-5; tentatively, D is TRBD1 (5 bases). The CDR3 has 15 amino acids. Germline V gene data show CDR1 as DFQATT and CDR2 as SNEGSKA (reference sequence). With 6 bases removed from V and 7 bases from J, the gap between germline ends came to 22 bases.

The chain couples TRBV6-2 or TRBV6-3 to TRBJ2-1; TRBD2 agrees at 11 bases. This CDR3 has 15 amino acids. The germline V gene has CDR1 MNHEY and CDR2 SVGEGT. The junction had 9 bases not matched to a gene; V was cut back by 8 bases and J by 6 bases. The CDR3: CASRIAGGQGNEQFF. The CDR3 DNA sequence: TGTGCCAGCCGTATAGCGGGAGGGCAGGGCAATGAGCAGTTCTTC.

The chain carries TRBV18 and TRBJ1-5; maybe TRBD1 (6 bases). The CDR3 totals 15 residues. V was trimmed by 2 bases and J by 1 base, leaving 9 bases between them. CDR1 is KGHSH, CDR2 LQKENI, per germline. As DNA, the CDR3 is TGTGCCAGCTCACCAGACAGGTTGAGCAATCAGCCCCAGCATTTT. It codes for CASSPDRLSNQPQHF. Looking up the rest from reference TRBV18 and TRBJ1-5 gives the full variable domain: NAGVMQNPRHLVRRRGQEARLRCSPMKGHSHVYWYRQLPEEGLKFMVYLQKENIIDESGMPKERFSAEFPKEGPSILRIQQVVRGDSAAYFCASSPDRLSNQPQHFGDGTRLSIL.

This clonotype has only a few counts. V and J are TRBV20-1 and TRBJ1-6; D not resolved. The germline V gene encodes CDR1 DFQATT and CDR2 SNEGSKA (reference sequence). CDR3 length: 15 amino acids. The V end was cut by 0 bases, the J end by 7 bases, with 13 bases between. This chain's CDR3 is CSAREGTHPNSPLHF. Here the CDR3 DNA reads TGCAGTGCTAGAGAGGGTACGCACCCAAATTCACCCCTCCACTTT.

The V gene is TRBV20-1, the J gene TRBJ2-7, with no clear D. V was clipped by 3 bases and J by 0 bases, with 9 bases between them. The CDR3 has 13 amino acids. The germline CDR1 and CDR2 sequences are DFQATT and SNEGSKA (reference sequence). The CDR3 is CSARSQYSYEQYF. CDR3 nucleotides: TGCAGTGCTAGGAGTCAGTACTCCTACGAGCAGTACTTC.

The chain combines TRBV6-5 with TRBJ1-1; the D gene is possibly TRBD1 (6 bases). In germline, CDR1 is MNHEY, CDR2 SVGAGI. Trimming cost V 0 bases and J 5 bases, with 19 bases left between them. There are 17 residues in the CDR3. The CDR3 region is CASSYSAGVRGGTEAFF. CDR3 nucleotides: TGTGCCAGCAGTTACTCTGCAGGGGTCAGGGGAGGGACTGAAGCTTTCTTT.

The gene calls are TRBV28 and TRBJ2-7; the D is unclear. The CDR3 is made up of 15 amino acids. In germline, CDR1 is MDHEN, CDR2 SYDVKM. V was cut by 4 bases and J by 1 base, with 14 bases left in between. The CDR3 region is CASSSTRLGSYEQYF. CDR3 in DNA: TGTGCCAGCAGTTCCACCCGGCTAGGTTCCTACGAGCAGTACTTC.